This TCR beta chain was recorded in a study of glioma-infiltrating T cells after dendritic cell vaccination. The wider study: Three intradermal dendritic cell vaccine injections were given every two weeks.

The immunoSEQ assay amplified TCRB CDR3 from up to roughly 2 ug DNA. The primer mix had 60 V beta and 13 J beta primers. The protocol was immunoSEQ multiplex PCR, while the TCRdb copy is restricted to in-frame clones and leaves out a portion. This sample has tens of thousands of clones; roughly 87% occur once, and the top ten carry approximately 10%. CDR3 length: 16 amino acids. Germline V gene data show CDR1 as SQVTM and CDR2 as ANQGSEA. Unmatched junction bases numbered 5, after V lost 5 bases and J lost 0 bases. Source: blood, taken before dendritic cell vaccination. This receptor was taken from a human donor with glioblastoma. This chain joins TRBV29-1 and TRBJ2-6; TRBD1 aligns across 9 bases. The CDR3 here is CSVTDRGSSGANVLTF. DNA for the CDR3: TGCAGCGTTACGGACAGGGGAAGCTCTGGGGCCAACGTCCTGACTTTC.